These 26 T cell receptor beta chains originate from one sample sequenced in a study of identifying expanded T cells in peripheral blood. Method: immunoSEQ multiplex PCR; TCRdb's copy keeps in-frame clones and lacks some. Altogether 90,000 to 110,000 clones are present, 88% being singletons, with the ten largest covering around 8.2%. The sequenced sample was blood. Receptors originate from a person aged 18 to 75 in good health.

The rearrangement joins TRBV19 to TRBJ2-1, with D perhaps matching TRBD2 (7 bases). V was cut by 3 bases and J by 4 bases, with 16 bases left in between. Germline V gene data show CDR1 as LNHDA and CDR2 as SQIVND (reference sequence). CDR3 length: 16 residues. The CDR3 DNA follows: TGTGCCAGTAGTATGGGGGGGGCTGGAATATACAATGAGCAGTTCTTC. Protein sequence: CASSMGGAGIYNEQFF.

CDR3 in amino acids: CASSWAGEPDTQYF. In DNA, the CDR3 is TGTGCCAGCAGCTGGGCGGGGGAACCTGATACGCAGTATTTT. The J gene is TRBJ2-3, the V gene TRBV5-4, with TRBD2 identical over 7 bases. In germline, CDR1 is SGHNT, CDR2 YYREEE (reference sequence). The CDR3 extends over 14 amino acids. After removal of 3 bases from V and 6 bases from J, the junction contained 7 bases not matched to a gene.

The rearrangement uses TRBV5-1 and TRBJ2-5; no clear D gene. This CDR3 region has 14 residues. V lost 4 bases and J lost 3, with 13 bases in between. Per the germline V gene, CDR1 is SGHRS and CDR2 is YFSETQ. This CDR3 reads CASSKTTPEETQYF. The DNA of the CDR3 is TGCGCCAGCAGCAAAACAACTCCCGAAGAGACCCAGTACTTC.

The CDR3 loop reads CASRSYEQYF. CDR3 bases: TGTGCCAGCAGGAGCTACGAGCAGTACTTC. The rearrangement links TRBV6-6 to TRBJ2-7; D unresolved. This CDR3 contains 10 residues. Per germline, CDR1 MNHNY and CDR2 SVGAGI (reference sequence). The V gene lost 6 bases and the J gene lost 3 bases, with 3 bases spanning the gap.

The chain combines TRBV5-1 with TRBJ2-7; TRBD2 agrees at 9 bases. Germline CDR1 is SGHRS and CDR2 is YFSETQ. The junction had 11 bases not matched to a gene; V was cut back by 4 bases and J by 6 bases. The CDR3 contains 15 residues. The CDR3 DNA sequence: TGCGCCAGCAGCACGGCGGGGCGGGGGGGCGGCGAGCAGTACTTC. This sequence encodes CASSTAGRGGGEQYF.

This clone was counted only a few times. V usage is TRBV19 and J usage is TRBJ1-1, with 7 bases that match TRBD1. This CDR3 region has 14 residues. The V gene end was trimmed by 3 bases and the J gene end by 3 bases; junction bases not matched to a gene: 4. CDR1 is LNHDA, CDR2 SQIVND, per germline (reference sequence). The DNA of the CDR3 is TGTGCCAGTAGTATTTACCAGGGGGACACTGAAGCTTTCTTT. It codes for CASSIYQGDTEAFF. The full variable domain, rest sourced from reference TRBV19 and TRBJ1-1, is DGGITQSPKYLFRKEGQNVTLSCEQNLNHDAMYWYRQDPGQGLRLIYYSQIVNDFQKGDIAEGYSVSREKKESFPLTVTSAQKNPTAFYLCASSIYQGDTEAFFGQGTRLTVV.

The chain combines TRBV29-1 with TRBJ2-5; D call uncertain. Trimming took 2 bases from V and 5 from J, leaving 9 bases between them. Germline-derived CDR1 and CDR2 are SQVTM and ANQGSEA. The CDR3 spans 12 residues. CDR3 amino acids: CSVERAGETQYF. CDR3 coding DNA: TGCAGCGTTGAAAGGGCCGGGGAGACCCAGTACTTC.

The V gene is TRBV5-1, the J gene TRBJ2-7; 8 bases align to TRBD1. This CDR3 has 14 amino acids. V was clipped by 4 bases and J by 2 bases; unmatched bases: 5. Germline V CDR1 and CDR2: SGHRS, YFSETQ. CDR3 protein: CASSTQGEAYEQYF. Here the CDR3 DNA reads TGCGCCAGCAGCACACAGGGGGAGGCCTACGAGCAGTACTTC.

The chain recombines TRBV6-1 with TRBJ2-2; D is ambiguous. Germline loops: CDR1 MNHNS, CDR2 SASEGT. Between the trimmed V and J ends, which lost 9 bases and 5 bases, there was a span of 7 bases. The CDR3 covers 11 residues. The CDR3 reads CASVWTGELFF. CDR3 coding DNA: TGTGCCAGTGTATGGACCGGGGAGCTGTTTTTT.

The rearrangement joins TRBV4-1 to TRBJ1-4; TRBD1 aligns across 7 bases. Germline V CDR1 and CDR2: MGHRA, YSYEKL. The CDR3 is made up of 15 amino acids. V trimming: 1 base; J trimming: 8 bases; junction bases outside the gene matches: 7. This CDR3 is CASSQADRDREKLFF. The DNA for the CDR3 is TGCGCCAGCAGCCAAGCCGACAGGGATCGGGAAAAACTGTTTTTT.

This clone has only one observation. The chain combines TRBV11-3 with TRBJ1-1; possible D gene TRBD1, 5 bases. The CDR3 has 16 residues. Trimming left V 8 bases short and J 3 bases short, with 22 bases between. CDR1 is SGHNT and CDR2 is YENEEA in the germline V gene. The CDR3 loop reads CASSLGRGNEDTEAFF. CDR3 coding DNA: TGTGCCAGCTCACTTGGTCGGGGGAATGAGGACACTGAAGCTTTCTTT.

This CDR3 reads CASLGLNTGELFF. Here the CDR3 DNA reads TGTGCCAGCCTGGGGCTTAACACCGGGGAGCTGTTTTTT. The chain combines TRBV7-9 with TRBJ2-2; weak D call: TRBD1 (5 bases). Looked up from germline, CDR1 is SEHNR and CDR2 is FQNEAQ (reference sequence). The CDR3 covers 13 residues. The V end lost 8 bases, the J end lost 2 bases, and 9 bases lay between the germline ends.

J is TRBJ1-6 and V is TRBV7-9, with D possibly being TRBD1 (5 bases). The CDR3 length is 16 residues. The germline V and J ends were trimmed by 0 bases and 11 bases, with 17 bases remaining between them. The germline gives CDR1 SEHNR, CDR2 FQNEAQ (reference sequence). As DNA, the CDR3 is TGTGCCAGCAGCTTAGCCGGGGACGGCCCAAGTCCACCCCTCCACTTT. Translation: CASSLAGDGPSPPLHF.

As to this clone: Additional DNA sequences in this sample encode the identical CDR3. The chain uses TRBV5-1 and TRBJ2-7; D uncertain. Trimming cost V 0 bases and J 5 bases, with 12 bases left between them. Germline assignment: CDR1 SGHRS and CDR2 YFSETQ. The CDR3 loop spans 14 amino acids. The CDR3, as DNA: TGCGCCAGCAGCTTGGCAACAAGTGAGAACGAGCAGTACTTC. Residues: CASSLATSENEQYF.

J is TRBJ2-7 and V is TRBV4-2, with a possible D match to TRBD2 (5 bases). V lost 0 bases and J lost 9, with 12 bases in between. Germline CDR1 and CDR2: LGHNA and YNFKEQ. The CDR3 runs 13 residues. CDR3 sequence (DNA): TGTGCCAGCAGCCAAGATATTGAGGGCGGGCAGTACTTC. This encodes CASSQDIEGGQYF.

The J gene is TRBJ2-5, the V gene TRBV7-8; D tentatively reads TRBD1 or TRBD2 (6 bases each). Germline V lookup: CDR1 SGHVS, CDR2 FQNEAQ. V dropped 5 bases and J dropped 1 base, with 23 bases sitting between them. The CDR3 spans 18 residues. CDR3 nucleotides: TGTGCCAGCAGCAAAAGACTCGGGGGTGGACAGTTCCAAGAGACCCAGTACTTC. It translates to CASSKRLGGGQFQETQYF. The complete variable domain, with remaining parts taken from reference TRBV7-8 and TRBJ2-5, reads GAGVSQSPRYKVAKRGQDVALRCDPISGHVSLFWYQQALGQGPEFLTYFQNEAQLDKSGLPSDRFFAERPEGSVSTLKIQRTQQEDSAVYLCASSKRLGGGQFQETQYFGPGTRLLVL.

This chain joins TRBV27 and TRBJ1-5; possible D gene TRBD1, 5 bases. Trimming took 8 bases from V and 4 from J, leaving 12 bases between them. The length of the CDR3 is 13 residues. In germline, CDR1 is MNHEY, CDR2 SMNVEV (reference sequence). Written as DNA, the CDR3 is TGTGCCAGCTCCAATCAGGGAAATCAGCCCCAGCATTTT. Translating it yields CASSNQGNQPQHF.

This CDR3 is CASSLAFSGENNEQFF. As DNA, the CDR3 is TGCGCCAGCAGCTTGGCCTTTAGCGGGGAGAACAATGAGCAGTTCTTC. V is TRBV5-1 and J is TRBJ2-1, with 8 nucleotides matching TRBD2. Germline V gene data show CDR1 as SGHRS and CDR2 as YFSETQ. The CDR3 runs to 16 residues. Germline trimming cut 0 bases from V and 5 bases from J; bases unmatched to any gene: 7.

This chain joins TRBV19 and TRBJ2-7; D is possibly TRBD1 (6 bases). Germline V CDR1 and CDR2: LNHDA, SQIVND (reference sequence). This CDR3 spans 14 amino acids. V lost 7 bases, J lost 5 bases, and 18 bases lay in between. The CDR3 region has the DNA TGTGCCAGTACCCCAGAGGCAGGGGACCACGAGCAGTACTTC. It is translated as CASTPEAGDHEQYF.

The chain recombines TRBV5-1 with TRBJ1-1, with 8 positions matching TRBD1. Germline CDR1 is SGHRS and CDR2 is YFSETQ. V dropped 1 base and J dropped 7; count of bases not matched to a gene: 9. This CDR3 contains 15 residues. CDR3 loop: CASSLRSQGAVEAFF. In DNA, the CDR3 is TGCGCCAGCAGCTTGAGGAGCCAGGGGGCTGTTGAAGCTTTCTTT.

The chain couples TRBV7-2 to TRBJ2-1; D possibly corresponds to TRBD1 (5 bases). This CDR3 has 13 residues. Germline loops: CDR1 SGHTA, CDR2 FQGNSA. The V end lost 1 base, the J end lost 4 bases, and 5 bases lay between the germline ends. CDR3 bases: TGTGCCAGCAGCTTAGGACAGTACAATGAGCAGTTCTTC. Its protein is CASSLGQYNEQFF.

The rearrangement uses TRBV6-5 and TRBJ2-4; 11 bases fit TRBD1. CDR1 and CDR2 (germline): MNHEY, SVGAGI. The CDR3 has 13 amino acids. J gave up 9 bases and V 5 bases, and 3 bases lay outside the gene matches. The CDR3 DNA reads as TGTGCCAGCAGTGGACAGGGGGCTTTCATTCAGTACTTC. Protein product: CASSGQGAFIQYF.

This sequence joins TRBV19 and TRBJ1-4; tentatively, D is TRBD1 (6 bases). V lost 1 base to trimming and J lost 3 bases, with 9 bases between them. From germline, CDR1 is LNHDA and CDR2 SQIVND (reference sequence). The CDR3 spans 15 residues. CDR3 in DNA: TGTGCCAGTAGTATAGGCCCAGGGGCTAATGAAAAACTGTTTTTT. Translating gives CASSIGPGANEKLFF. Full variable domain (remainder filled in from reference TRBV19 and TRBJ1-4): DGGITQSPKYLFRKEGQNVTLSCEQNLNHDAMYWYRQDPGQGLRLIYYSQIVNDFQKGDIAEGYSVSREKKESFPLTVTSAQKNPTAFYLCASSIGPGANEKLFFGSGTQLSVL.

V and J are TRBV7-9 and TRBJ2-5; the match to TRBD1 covers 8 bases. The CDR3 contains 15 residues. V shed 5 bases and J 5 bases; nucleotides not matched to a gene: 10. CDR1 SEHNR and CDR2 FQNEAQ come from the germline V gene (reference sequence). CDR3 amino acids: CASSRGQGPLETQYF. DNA of the CDR3: TGTGCCAGCAGCCGAGGACAGGGCCCCTTGGAGACCCAGTACTTC.

The chain is built from TRBV18 and TRBJ2-3; 9 bases are shared with TRBD2. Germline assignment: CDR1 KGHSH and CDR2 LQKENI. J lost 2 bases, V lost 2 bases, and 2 bases had no gene match. There are 15 residues in the CDR3. The CDR3 protein is CASSPASGATDTQYF. The CDR3 DNA reads as TGTGCCAGCTCACCAGCTAGCGGGGCCACAGATACGCAGTATTTT.

The V and J genes are TRBV4-2 and TRBJ2-5; 8 nucleotides align to TRBD2. Trimming took 0 bases from V and 2 from J; bases not matched to a gene: 5. The CDR3 consists of 16 residues. Germline CDR1 is LGHNA and CDR2 is YNFKEQ. CDR3 nucleotide sequence: TGTGCCAGCAGCCAAGACACGATAGCGGGGCAAGAGACCCAGTACTTC. Protein: CASSQDTIAGQETQYF.